These T cell receptor beta chains were read from a single sample in a study of CD8+ T cells in alopecia areata. The assay was immunoSEQ multiplex PCR, and TCRdb's table has in-frame clones only and misses some. The sample lists roughly 65,000 clones, under 55% occurring once. Sequenced here: CD8+ T cells sorted from blood, sampled at week 0. The receptors derive from a human donor with alopecia areata. CDR3s include the opening cysteine and the closing phenylalanine or tryptophan. A D gene is named only where the DNA matches it firmly. The size of a clone is reported for some rows only, either as once, few or many, or as a class for expanded clones.

TRBJ1-2,-,-,TRBV29-1,TGCAGCGTTGAAGATGACCTCGGGGCGCTAAACTATGGCTACACCTTC,CSVEDDLGALNYGYTF
TRBJ2-7,TRBD1,-,TRBV29-1,TGCAGCGTTGAGGACAGGTCTAACTCCTACGAGCAGTACTTC,CSVEDRSNSYEQYF
TRBJ2-7,-,few,TRBV15,TGTGCCACCAGCAGAGGTCCTGGCGCCGACGAGCAGTACTTC,CATSRGPGADEQYF
TRBJ2-2,TRBD2,-,TRBV7-8,TGTGCCAGCAGCTTGCCCGGGGGGGTTGGCACCGGGGAGCTGTTTTTT,CASSLPGGVGTGELFF
TRBJ2-1,TRBD2,-,TRBV29-1,TGCAGTGTCGGGGGGGACAATGAGCAGTTCTTC,CSVGGDNEQFF
TRBJ2-7,-,once,TRBV6-1,TGTGCCAGCAGTGAAGCAGGGACCTCCTACGAGCAGTACTTC,CASSEAGTSYEQYF
TRBJ2-5,TRBD1,-,TRBV2,TGTGCCAGCAGGGCACAGGGGGCGAGGGAGACCCAGTACTTC,CASRAQGARETQYF
TRBJ2-1,-,-,TRBV18,TGTGCCAGCTCACCAGGCTCGGGAACGACCTACAATGAGCAGTTCTTC,CASSPGSGTTYNEQFF
TRBJ1-2,TRBD1,-,TRBV29-1,TGCAGCGTCCAGACAGGGACCAACTATGGCTACACCTTC,CSVQTGTNYGYTF
TRBJ2-1,-,-,TRBV9,TGTGCCAGCAGCGTAGATTGGAGTCACTCCTACAATGAGCAGTTCTTC,CASSVDWSHSYNEQFF
TRBJ2-7,TRBD2,-,TRBV27,TGTGCCAGCAGTTTGCGGGAGCGGCCCTACGAGCAGTACTTC,CASSLRERPYEQYF
TRBJ2-4,TRBD1,-,TRBV19,TGTGCCAGTAGCGCCTCAGGGACAGGGGGAATAGGCATTCAGTACTTC,CASSASGTGGIGIQYF
TRBJ2-3,TRBD2,-,TRBV28,TGTGCCAGCAGCCCTATAGCGGGCCCCACAGATACGCAGTATTTT,CASSPIAGPTDTQYF
TRBJ2-1,TRBD2,-,TRBV2,TGTGCCAGCAGTTGGCCTAGCGGGAAAGGGTCCTACAATGAGCAGTTCTTC,CASSWPSGKGSYNEQFF
TRBJ2-5,-,-,TRBV5-6,TGTGCCAGCAGCTTGGAGATAGGGAAAGAGACCCAGTACTTC,CASSLEIGKETQYF
TRBJ2-2,-,few,TRBV6-5,TGTGCCAGCAGTTACGGGACATTCCTGAACACCGGGGAGCTGTTTTTT,CASSYGTFLNTGELFF
TRBJ1-2,-,once,TRBV27,TGTGCCAGCAGCCCCGGGTTCACCTATGGCTACACCTTC,CASSPGFTYGYTF
TRBJ2-3,-,-,TRBV6-5,TGTGCCAGCAGTTACTCGCGGATTAGCACAGATACGCAGTATTTT,CASSYSRISTDTQYF
TRBJ2-1,TRBD2,-,TRBV7-9,TGTGCCAGCAGCAGCATTCCCGGGACTAGCTCCTACAATGAGCAGTTCTTC,CASSSIPGTSSYNEQFF
TRBJ2-3,-,few,TRBV30,TGTGCCCCCCGGGCCAGCTGCACGCAGTATTTT,CAPRASCTQYF
TRBJ2-1,TRBD1,-,TRBV7-9,TGTGCCAGCTGGGGGGACAGGGACAATGAGCAGTTCTTC,CASWGDRDNEQFF
TRBJ2-7,TRBD1,few,TRBV13,TGTGCCAGCAGCCCCCGGGACAGGGCTGCCCACGAGCAGTACTTC,CASSPRDRAAHEQYF
TRBJ1-1,-,-,TRBV19,TGTGCCAGTAACCGGGCTTGGAGCACTGAAGCTTTCTTT,CASNRAWSTEAFF
TRBJ1-1,-,-,TRBV9,TGTGCCAGCAGCGGCGGGGACACTGAAGCTTTCTTT,CASSGGDTEAFF
TRBJ2-7,TRBD1,few,TRBV7-9,TGTGCCAGCAGCCCGAGACAGGGTAACGAGCAGTACTTC,CASSPRQGNEQYF
TRBJ2-7,TRBD2,few,TRBV5-4,TGTGCCAGCAGCCCAATCGGTGAGCGGGAGAACTACGAGCAGTACTTC,CASSPIGERENYEQYF
TRBJ2-1,-,-,TRBV25-1,TGTGCCAGCAGTGGGGGGCGGGTTGAGCAGTTCTTC,CASSGGRVEQFF
TRBJ2-7,-,-,TRBV30,TGTGCCCGGAGGAGGTCCGACTACGAGCAGTACTTC,CARRRSDYEQYF
TRBJ1-2,-,-,TRBV29-1,TGCAGCGCGGCAACAGGAGAATATGGCTACACCTTC,CSAATGEYGYTF
TRBJ2-1,TRBD2,-,TRBV19,TGTGCCAGTAGTATCTCGGGTGCCGTTGAGTTAGCGGGATACAATGAGCAGTTCTTC,CASSISGAVELAGYNEQFF
TRBJ1-5,-,-,TRBV5-5,TGTGCCAGCAGCTTGGTAGGTCAGCCCCAGCATTTT,CASSLVGQPQHF
TRBJ1-1,-,-,TRBV6-5,TGTGCCAGCAGTTACTGGGGCGGCGGCACTGAAGCTTTCTTT,CASSYWGGGTEAFF
TRBJ1-1,-,-,TRBV19,TGTGCCAGTAAGGGGCAGAACACTGAAGCTTTCTTT,CASKGQNTEAFF
TRBJ1-1,-,-,TRBV5-4,TGTGCCAGCCGCGGGCGGGGAGGGAACACTGAAGCTTTCTTT,CASRGRGGNTEAFF
TRBJ2-7,-,-,TRBV30,TGTGCCTGGAGTGGGCCCTCCTACGAGCAGTACTTC,CAWSGPSYEQYF
TRBJ2-6,-,-,TRBV15,TGTGCCACCAGCACAAACCTGCTGGCTGGTGGGGCCAACGTCCTGACTTTC,CATSTNLLAGGANVLTF
TRBJ2-5,-,-,TRBV15,TGTGCCACCAGCGCCGGTAGGAGCGGGCAAGAGACCCAGTACTTC,CATSAGRSGQETQYF
TRBJ2-3,TRBD2,few,TRBV7-2,TGTGCCAGCAGTACTAGCGGGTTCACAGATACGCAGTATTTT,CASSTSGFTDTQYF
TRBJ1-1,-,-,TRBV2,TGTGCCAGCAGCGAAGCGGGGGCAAACACTGAAGCTTTCTTT,CASSEAGANTEAFF
TRBJ2-1,-,many,TRBV5-5,TGTGCCAGCAGCTCAATGAGTGAGCAGTTCTTC,CASSSMSEQFF
TRBJ2-3,TRBD2,-,TRBV6-5,TGTGCCAGCAGTTTCCCGACTAGCGGGAGGGATACGCAGTATTTT,CASSFPTSGRDTQYF
TRBJ2-1,TRBD1,-,TRBV29-1,TGCAGCGCTAAACCCCGGACAGGGGATCCCTACAATGAGCAGTTCTTC,CSAKPRTGDPYNEQFF
TRBJ2-1,TRBD2,-,TRBV29-1,TGCAGCGTCCCCTATAGGACTAGCGGGAGGCCTATTGAGCAGTTCTTC,CSVPYRTSGRPIEQFF
TRBJ2-7,TRBD2,few,TRBV4-3,TGCGCCAGCAGCCAAGATCGGGGACTAGCGGGAGCGGTGTACTTC,CASSQDRGLAGAVYF